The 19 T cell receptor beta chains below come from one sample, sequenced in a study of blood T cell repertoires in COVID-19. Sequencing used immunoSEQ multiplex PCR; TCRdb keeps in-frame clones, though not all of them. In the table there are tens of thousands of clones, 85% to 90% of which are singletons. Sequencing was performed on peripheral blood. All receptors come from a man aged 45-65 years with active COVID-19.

CDR3 sequence: CASSPGEKLFF. The CDR3 nucleotides read TGCGCCAGCAGCCCCGGGGAAAAACTGTTTTTT. J is TRBJ1-4 and V is TRBV5-1, with D unresolved. Per the germline V gene, CDR1 is SGHRS and CDR2 is YFSETQ. V lost 4 bases, J lost 8 bases, and 6 bases lay in between. This CDR3 region has 11 residues.

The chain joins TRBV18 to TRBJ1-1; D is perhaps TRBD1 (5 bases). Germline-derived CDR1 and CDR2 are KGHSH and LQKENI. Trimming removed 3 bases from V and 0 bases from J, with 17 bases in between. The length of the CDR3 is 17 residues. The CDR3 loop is CASSPVQGRLMNTEAFF. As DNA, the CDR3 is TGTGCCAGCTCACCGGTCCAGGGAAGACTTATGAACACTGAAGCTTTCTTT.

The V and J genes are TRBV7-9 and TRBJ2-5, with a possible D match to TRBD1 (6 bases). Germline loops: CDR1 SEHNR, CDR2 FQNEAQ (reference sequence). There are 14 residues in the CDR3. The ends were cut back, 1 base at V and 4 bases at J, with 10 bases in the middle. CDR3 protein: CASSLGTERETQYF. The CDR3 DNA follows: TGTGCCAGCAGCTTAGGGACAGAGCGAGAGACCCAGTACTTC.

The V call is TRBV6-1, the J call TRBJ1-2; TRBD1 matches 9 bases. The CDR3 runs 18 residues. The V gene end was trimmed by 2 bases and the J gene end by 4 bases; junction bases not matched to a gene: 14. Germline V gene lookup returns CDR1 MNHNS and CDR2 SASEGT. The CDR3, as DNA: TGTGCCAGCAGTGAAATTACCCGGGACAGGGTGGGTGGCTATGGCTACACCTTC. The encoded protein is CASSEITRDRVGGYGYTF.

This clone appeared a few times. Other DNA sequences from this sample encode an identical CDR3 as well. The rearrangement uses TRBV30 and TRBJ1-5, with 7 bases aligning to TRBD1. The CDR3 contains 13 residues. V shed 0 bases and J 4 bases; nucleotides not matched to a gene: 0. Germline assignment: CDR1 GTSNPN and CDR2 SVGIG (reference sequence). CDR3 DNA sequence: TGTGCCTGGAGTGTACAGGGGAATCAGCCCCAGCATTTT. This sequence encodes CAWSVQGNQPQHF. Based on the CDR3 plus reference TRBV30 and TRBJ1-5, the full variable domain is SQTIHQWPATLVQPVGSPLSLECTVEGTSNPNLYWYRQAAGRGLQLLFYSVGIGQISSEVPQNLSASRPQDRQFILSSKKLLLSDSGFYLCAWSVQGNQPQHFGDGTRLSIL.

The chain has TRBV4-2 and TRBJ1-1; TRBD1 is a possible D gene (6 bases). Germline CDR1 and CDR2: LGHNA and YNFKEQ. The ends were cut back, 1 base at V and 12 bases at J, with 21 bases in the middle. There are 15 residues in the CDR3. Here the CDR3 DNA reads TGTGCCAGCAGCCAAGGAAAGGACAGTCGCCTTGTAACTTTCTTT. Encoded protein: CASSQGKDSRLVTFF.

The CDR3 region has the DNA TGTGCCAGCAGTTTTGGGCGGGACTACGAGCAGTACTTC. Translating it yields CASSFGRDYEQYF. The chain joins TRBV12-3 or TRBV12-4 to TRBJ2-7; D is perhaps TRBD2 (6 bases). CDR3 length equals 13 residues. Trimming shortened V by 3 bases and J by 3 bases, and 9 bases separated the two germline ends.

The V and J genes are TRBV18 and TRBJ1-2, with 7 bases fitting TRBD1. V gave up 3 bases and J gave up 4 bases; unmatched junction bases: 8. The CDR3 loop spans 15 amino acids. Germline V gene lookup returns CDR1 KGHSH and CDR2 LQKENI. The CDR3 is CASSPATDRPYGYTF. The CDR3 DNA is TGTGCCAGCTCACCCGCTACGGACAGGCCCTATGGCTACACCTTC.

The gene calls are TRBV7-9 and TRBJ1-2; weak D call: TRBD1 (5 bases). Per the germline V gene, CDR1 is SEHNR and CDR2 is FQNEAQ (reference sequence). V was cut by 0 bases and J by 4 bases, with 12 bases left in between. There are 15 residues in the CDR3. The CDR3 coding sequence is TGTGCCAGCAGCTTAGCGCTGACAGATACCTATGGCTACACCTTC. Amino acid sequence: CASSLALTDTYGYTF.

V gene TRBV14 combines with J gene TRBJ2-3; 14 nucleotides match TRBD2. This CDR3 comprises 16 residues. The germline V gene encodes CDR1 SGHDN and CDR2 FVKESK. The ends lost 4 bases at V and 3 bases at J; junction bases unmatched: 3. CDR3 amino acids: CASSRLAGGRTDTQYF. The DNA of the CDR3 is TGTGCCAGCAGCCGACTAGCGGGAGGGCGGACAGATACGCAGTATTTT.

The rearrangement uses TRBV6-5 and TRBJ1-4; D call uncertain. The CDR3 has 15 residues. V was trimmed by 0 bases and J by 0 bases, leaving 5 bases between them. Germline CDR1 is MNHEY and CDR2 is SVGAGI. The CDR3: CASSYSLATNEKLFF. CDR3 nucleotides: TGTGCCAGCAGTTACTCGTTAGCAACTAATGAAAAACTGTTTTTT.

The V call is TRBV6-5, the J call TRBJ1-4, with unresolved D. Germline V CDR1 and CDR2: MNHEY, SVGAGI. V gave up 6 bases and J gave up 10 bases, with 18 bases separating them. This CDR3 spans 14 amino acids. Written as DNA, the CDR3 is TGTGCCAGCAGGAACGACGGTGGTCCAGGAAAACTGTTTTTT. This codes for CASRNDGGPGKLFF.

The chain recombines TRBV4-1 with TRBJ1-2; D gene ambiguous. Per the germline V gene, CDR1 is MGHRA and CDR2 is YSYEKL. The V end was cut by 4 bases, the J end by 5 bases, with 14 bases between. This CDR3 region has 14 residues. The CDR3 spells CASSPTAPQYGYTF. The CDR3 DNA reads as TGCGCCAGCAGCCCGACTGCCCCTCAATATGGCTACACCTTC.

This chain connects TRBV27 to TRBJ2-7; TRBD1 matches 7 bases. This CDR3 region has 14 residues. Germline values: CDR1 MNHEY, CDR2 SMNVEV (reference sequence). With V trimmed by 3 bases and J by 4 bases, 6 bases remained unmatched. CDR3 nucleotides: TGTGCCAGCAGTTTCCAGATACAGGGGTACGAGCAGTACTTC. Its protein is CASSFQIQGYEQYF.

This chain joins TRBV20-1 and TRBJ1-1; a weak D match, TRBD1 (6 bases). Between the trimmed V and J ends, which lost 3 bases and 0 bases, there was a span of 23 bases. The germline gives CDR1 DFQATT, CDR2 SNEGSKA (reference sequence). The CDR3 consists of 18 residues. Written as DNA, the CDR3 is TGCAGTGCTAGTCTATACCTGAGGGGGTACTACATGAACACTGAAGCTTTCTTT. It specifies CSASLYLRGYYMNTEAFF.

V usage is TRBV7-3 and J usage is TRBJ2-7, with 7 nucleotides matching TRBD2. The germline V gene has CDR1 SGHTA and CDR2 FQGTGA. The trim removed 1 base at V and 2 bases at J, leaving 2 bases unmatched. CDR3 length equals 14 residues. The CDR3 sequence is CASSLSGGAYEQYF. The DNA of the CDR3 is TGTGCCAGCAGCTTAAGTGGGGGGGCCTACGAGCAGTACTTC.

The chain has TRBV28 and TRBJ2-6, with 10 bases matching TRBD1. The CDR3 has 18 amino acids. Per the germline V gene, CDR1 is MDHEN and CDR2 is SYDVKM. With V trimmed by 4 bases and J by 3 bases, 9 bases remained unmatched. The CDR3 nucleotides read TGTGCCAGCAGTTCTCCGGGACAGGGGTCGGGTGGGGCCAACGTCCTGACTTTC. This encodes CASSSPGQGSGGANVLTF.

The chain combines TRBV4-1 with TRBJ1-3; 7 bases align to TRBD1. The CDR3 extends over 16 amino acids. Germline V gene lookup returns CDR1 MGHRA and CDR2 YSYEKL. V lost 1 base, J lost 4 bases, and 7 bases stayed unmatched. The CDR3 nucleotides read TGCGCCAGCAGCCAAGTAGGGGGCCTGGGAGGAAACACCATATATTTT. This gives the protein CASSQVGGLGGNTIYF.

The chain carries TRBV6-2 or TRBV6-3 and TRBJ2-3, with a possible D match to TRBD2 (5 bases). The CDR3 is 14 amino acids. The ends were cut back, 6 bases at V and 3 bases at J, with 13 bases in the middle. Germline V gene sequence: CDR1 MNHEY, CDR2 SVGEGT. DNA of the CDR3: TGTGCCAGCAGCCTCGGAGGATTTACAGATACGCAGTATTTT. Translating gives CASSLGGFTDTQYF.